This entry features one T cell receptor beta chain sequence. The entry originates in a study of control samples from healthy donors and cancer patients. Germline assignment: CDR1 SGHTA and CDR2 FQGNSA. The CDR3 has 13 amino acids. The germline V and J ends were trimmed by 3 bases and 8 bases, with 10 bases remaining between them. Using immunoSEQ multiplex PCR, the repertoire was profiled, and TCRdb retains in-frame clones only, with some absent. The listing records approximately 190,000 clones. The clonotype was recovered from a woman younger than 45 in good health. The chain couples TRBV7-2 to TRBJ2-2; weak D call: TRBD2 (5 bases). Sequencing input: blood. Written as DNA, the CDR3 is TGTGCCAGCAGCTTGAGGGAATTTGGGGAGCTGTTTTTT. Amino acids: CASSLREFGELFF.